This T cell receptor beta chain was sequenced in a study of cytomegalovirus exposure and HLA in healthy donors (dated by TCRdb to about 2017). A note on the overall study: An earlier analysis of several hundred of the donors reported 250 to 300 Gb of sequence data and 117 million unique TCR beta sequences obtained from some 170 million T cells. The study combined high-throughput TCR immunosequencing, statistical association of individual TCRs with disease status, and machine learning to predict cytomegalovirus infection status. Alongside the repertoire data, information on donor age, sex, ethnicity and CMV serostatus was compiled. An early release covering more than 500 HLA-typed donors comprised about 290 gigabases of sequencing data and around 86 million unique TCR sequences. A later analysis re-analyzed previously published TCR beta repertoires from roughly 600 donors and added high-resolution HLA genotyping to study TCR occurrence patterns. HLA typing included class I and class II loci at four-digit resolution. Using immunosequencing, the study profiled T cell repertoires from fewer than 850 subjects and related those repertoires to cytomegalovirus serostatus. The study aimed to test whether signatures of past pathogen exposure could be identified by cataloging public T cell receptors. In the later analysis, no new phenotypic data were used to find candidate immune exposures; instead, reliance was placed on TCR beta sequences and their occurrence across donors. Besides the first cohort of 666 subjects, a separate validation cohort made up of roughly 120 different subjects was used. Typing coverage differed by locus: A, B, C, DRB1 and DQB1 were typed in roughly 620-630 donors, DQA1 in approximately 520, DPA1 in approximately 610, and DPB1 in around 490. Because of strong linkage in the cohort, a handful of DR-DQ haplotypes were treated as single units for association and clustering. A later genetic analysis took genome-wide SNP genotypes for about 65% of the 666 donors and used that subset as a discovery cohort. Every repertoire in the discovery cohort had been generated on one and the same sequencing platform. Among almost 400 genotyped donors of the cohort, an average of roughly 240,000 unique TCR beta nucleotide sequences were sequenced per donor, 15% to 20% of them non-productive. In an earlier analysis of 587 of the donors, high-throughput TCR beta sequencing was used to judge whether each TCR beta V gene segment behaved as functional or pseudogenic. Of the roughly 400 genotyped donors, roughly 80% fell in the genetic ancestry cluster associated with self-reported Caucasian donors.

Taken from cysteine to phenylalanine, the CDR3 has 14 residues. Solely the CDR3 DNA is kept, with 42 bases framed from the first base. Between the V and J ends, shortened by 6 bases and 5 bases respectively, the junction contains 17 bases. According to the germline V gene, CDR1 reads SGHDT and CDR2 reads YYEEEE. The method was the immunoSEQ multiplex PCR assay. For the multiplex PCR, a mixture combining 60 forward primers for TCR Vbeta segments and 13 reverse primers for TCR Jbeta segments was used. The CDR3 region of rearranged TCR beta genes was amplified from genomic DNA with a multiplex PCR assay. Amplified TCR beta libraries were sequenced as 87-base-pair reads on the Illumina HiSeq System. Turning to the authors' computational methods: A later analysis tallied around 82 million unique TCR beta chains across the approximately 670 repertoires, and around 9.9 million of those chains were shared by two or more donors. Raw reads were error-corrected and collapsed into unique sequences with a nearest-neighbor algorithm that merged closely related sequences to remove PCR and sequencing errors. V, D and J gene segments were assigned by aligning CDR3 sequences to IMGT reference sequences. For a sequence to be retained, a match of at least six nucleotides was required to both a V gene segment and a J gene segment. Rearrangements were classified as productive when the CDR3 lacked stop codons and remained in frame with V and J, and all other rearrangements were classified as non-productive. Following IMGT convention, CDR3 was defined as the stretch from the second conserved V-encoded cysteine up to the conserved J-encoded phenylalanine. The earlier analysis of about 590 of the donors excluded sequences that lacked an unambiguous match to a single V gene segment. In an earlier analysis of approximately 590 of the donors, a V segment was called functional when productive rearrangements were above 56.7%, and segregating when the standard deviation between donors exceeded 5%. A statistical classification framework was developed to diagnose cytomegalovirus status using the catalog of TCR beta chain sequences. V and J gene assignment, in a later analysis, came from comparing TCR nucleotide sequences with IMGT/GENE-DB human TR gene sequences. In a later analysis, CDR3 sequences and most-parsimonious VDJ recombination scenarios were assigned using the TCRdist pipeline. In a later analysis, each TCR beta chain was defined by its CDR3 amino acid sequence together with its V-gene family, and reads lacking a unique V-gene family were excluded. A later analysis removed 592 highly shared, low-generation-probability nucleotide sequences to deal with suspected cross-contamination and a sequencing artifact. For each public chain, a later analysis derived a clonal expansion index from normalized ranks of inferred template counts within each repertoire. In a later analysis, generation probabilities were computed using a VDJ recombination model fitted to out-of-frame rearrangements, and the results were checked against IGoR. In a later analysis, hypergeometric tests were used to score TCR-TCR, TCR-HLA and TCR-CMV co-occurrence, with a repertoire-size bias correction applied to TCR pairs. In a later analysis, false discovery rates were estimated by permuting HLA or CMV assignments 20 times. A later analysis grouped co-occurring TCRs with DBSCAN, adding TCRdist sequence similarity when clustering within HLA-allele-positive subsets. Repertoires with fewer than 30,000 or more than 120,000 public chains were left out of co-occurrence clustering, as were four to six repertoires with anomalous nucleotide sharing. TCRdb obtained this table from immuneACCESS and retained in-frame rearrangements with V and J assigned. These tables miss some clones; where compared with another copy, unresolved V genes account for less than half of the shortfall, and the remainder is unexplained. The V and J calls and clone size were taken over from that table, and D and trimming were inferred from the DNA. The sample table holds some 130,000 clones, of which 80% to 90% were seen once. The top ten hold approximately 10% of the sample.

Beyond this particular receptor, the publication reports: Compared with the roughly 670-donor mean, donors in an Asian-associated ancestry cluster had fewer N-insertions in productive TCRs, according to a later genetic analysis. While some public TCRs were present in many individuals, most TCR sequences turned up only very rarely across donors. HLA typing was unavailable for some donors at each locus, so association tests used only the typed subset. A later analysis found that TCR association rates varied across HLA loci, with DRB1 alleles showing the most associated TCRs and HLA-C alleles the fewest. Only TCR beta chains were sequenced in this cohort, and the absence of alpha or paired-chain data limited detectable features. The classifier was reported to diagnose cytomegalovirus status with high specificity and sensitivity in both the original and validation cohorts. A later analysis found that most CMV-associated TCR beta chains appeared HLA-restricted, with HLA associations seemingly driven largely by CMV exposure. Because counts were too low, roughly 17 rarely observed V segments, including chromosome 9 orphons, were left out of the earlier analysis of about 620 of the donors. A further reported finding was that TCR beta sequences accurately predicted the HLA-A and HLA-B alleles for most subjects in the first cohort. Broadly in line with IMGT annotations, most TCR beta V segments showed up in productive rearrangements about 90% or about 30% of the time in an earlier analysis of about 500 of the donors. In a later analysis, HLA-associated TCR beta chains were found to be more clonally expanded and to have lower generation probabilities than equally common non-associated chains. Correlated functional status among segregating V segments might reflect linkage disequilibrium, but an unknown experimental factor could not be ruled out. The sequencing pipeline was judged likely to have produced a cluster of highly shared sequence variants as a technical artifact. Roughly uniform sequencing depth across donors was assumed in presence/absence analyses, although this assumption may not hold. Because the 87-base-pair reads could not distinguish some IMGT-functional V segments, including TRBV6-2 and TRBV6-3, those segments were excluded. When HLA alleles, especially DR and DQ, strongly co-occurred, TCR associations were difficult to assign to individual alleles. The only immune exposure information available for the cohort was CMV serostatus. A later analysis associated about 17,000 TCR beta sequences with specific HLA alleles at a false discovery rate of 0.05. A few of the identified cytomegalovirus-associated TCR beta chains were confirmed in vitro to be specific for cytomegalovirus antigens. V-gene and J-gene trimming of TCR beta chains was associated with a missense DCLRE1C variant in a later genetic analysis, and the association was replicated in an independent cohort. In the study, around 150 TCR beta chains were listed as associated with cytomegalovirus. It was suggested by the authors that the approach could potentially be generalized to other disease states and immunological phenotypes. Several of the top co-occurrence clusters appeared to be linked to parvovirus B19, influenza, CMV and Epstein-Barr virus, according to a later analysis.

In regard to this clone: Its antigen specificity is not known. No per-base quality is available; no much larger clone lies one base away.

The cohort comprised under 700 healthy bone marrow donors. All cohort members were sampled while nominally healthy, although unrecorded immune exposures were likely present. The donor tested CMV seropositive and was one of the 289 seropositive cohort members. A peripheral blood sample was collected from each donor, and TCR beta sequencing was performed on peripheral blood mononuclear cells. Genomic DNA extraction from the blood cell samples was performed with the Qiagen DNeasy Blood Extraction Kit. The specimen was PBMCs. The TCR was taken from a male donor in good health and CMV-seropositive. The sequence links TRBV5-6 to TRBJ1-2; no D segment can be confidently identified. CDR3 region: CASTGIGEAYGYTF. The DNA sequence reads TGTGCCAGCACCGGGATCGGGGAAGCTTATGGCTACACCTTC.